This entry describes one T cell receptor (beta chain). These data come from a study of blood T cell repertoires in COVID-19. The CDR3 is made up of 19 amino acids. Germline V gives CDR1 MNHEY, CDR2 SMNVEV (reference sequence). The J segment lost 0 bases and the V segment lost 5 bases, leaving 18 bases of the junction unmatched. Original analysis: Amplification with reference gene primers provided the estimates of nucleated cell counts. TCRdb's copy holds only in-frame clones and misses some; the assay was immunoSEQ multiplex PCR. Clone size and the V and J calls come from that table; the DNA yielded D and trimming. There are roughly 120,000 clones in the sample; 70% to 85% occur only once, and 0.75% to 0.9% lies in the top ten.

The source material was peripheral blood. The origin of this receptor is a human donor with acute or convalescent COVID-19. The donor label of this sample is uncertain. The chain joins TRBV27 to TRBJ1-2, with TRBD1 identical over 7 bases. CDR3 sequence reads: CASSPRDRTNLLPNYGYTF. DNA of the CDR3: TGTGCCAGCAGTCCCCGGGACAGAACCAACCTACTACCTAACTATGGCTACACCTTC.